Below, 20 T cell receptor beta chains from the same sample are listed, as sequenced in a study of T cell changes during pregnancy in multiple sclerosis. The method was immunoSEQ multiplex PCR; TCRdb's version includes in-frame clones alone and lacks a portion of them. This table has about 40,000 clones, more than 80% appearing once. The specimen comprised peripheral blood, sampled before pregnancy. The receptors derive from a female donor with multiple sclerosis, enrolled in a pregnancy study.

The chain joins TRBV18 to TRBJ1-1; 8 bases fit TRBD1. The V and J ends lost 3 bases and 2 bases, in that order; junction bases with no gene match: 11. Germline loops: CDR1 KGHSH, CDR2 LQKENI. The CDR3 has 17 residues. The CDR3 DNA sequence: TGTGCCAGCTCACCCAGCCCTTGGGACAGGTATAACACTGAAGCTTTCTTT. Its translation is CASSPSPWDRYNTEAFF.

CDR3 sequence: CAIRTSGSADTQYF. The CDR3 nucleotides read TGTGCCATCAGGACTAGCGGGAGTGCAGATACGCAGTATTTT. The J gene is TRBJ2-3, the V gene TRBV10-3; TRBD2 matches 12 bases. Germline V gene sequence: CDR1 ENHRY, CDR2 SYGVKD. CDR3 size: 14 residues. Trimming took 6 bases from V and 4 from J; bases not matched to a gene: 2.

The chain uses TRBV5-1 and TRBJ2-3; D unclear. Between the trimmed V and J ends, which lost 0 bases and 7 bases, there was a span of 18 bases. The germline gives CDR1 SGHRS, CDR2 YFSETQ. The CDR3 runs 16 residues. CDR3 residues: CASSLGLASPQHTQYF. The CDR3 DNA sequence: TGCGCCAGCAGCTTGGGGCTGGCTAGTCCCCAGCATACGCAGTATTTT.

The chain couples TRBV2 to TRBJ2-7; 10 positions match TRBD1. Trimming took 6 bases from V and 4 from J; bases not matched to a gene: 3. CDR1 SNHLY and CDR2 FYNNEI come from the germline V gene. The CDR3 totals 13 residues. The CDR3 region is CASRRTGGYEQYF. The CDR3 DNA follows: TGTGCCAGCAGACGGACAGGGGGATACGAGCAGTACTTC.

The chain combines TRBV10-1 with TRBJ2-2; D is unclear. The V gene lost 6 bases and the J gene lost 1 base, with 9 bases spanning the gap. Per the germline V gene, CDR1 is WNHNN and CDR2 is SYGVQD (reference sequence). This CDR3 is 14 amino acids long. The DNA for the CDR3 is TGCGCCAGCAGCCCAACTTTGAACACCGGGGAGCTGTTTTTT. Amino acid sequence: CASSPTLNTGELFF.

This rearrangement joins TRBV5-1 to TRBJ2-1, with 8 positions matching TRBD1. The CDR3 length is 14 residues. CDR1 is SGHRS, CDR2 YFSETQ, per germline. The V segment lost 4 bases and the J segment 3 bases; nucleotides outside the gene matches: 3. The CDR3 nucleotides are TGCGCCAGCAGCCCGGGACAGGTCTACAATGAGCAGTTCTTC. Amino acid sequence: CASSPGQVYNEQFF.

The CDR3 sequence: CASSVQETQYF. Written as DNA, the CDR3 is TGTGCCAGCAGTGTACAAGAGACCCAGTACTTC. The gene calls are TRBV7-9 and TRBJ2-5; D is unresolved. Germline V gene lookup returns CDR1 SEHNR and CDR2 FQNEAQ (reference sequence). Trimming pared 6 bases from V and 2 bases from J, leaving 4 bases between. This CDR3 spans 11 amino acids.

V gene TRBV28 combines with J gene TRBJ1-4; unclear D gene. Germline-derived CDR1 and CDR2 are MDHEN and SYDVKM. Trimming left V 6 bases short and J 0 bases short, with 8 bases between. The CDR3 loop spans 14 amino acids. The chain's CDR3 is CASSSDATNEKLFF. The CDR3 DNA is TGTGCCAGCAGCTCAGATGCAACTAATGAAAAACTGTTTTTT.

The chain's CDR3 is CASSSGEGAYEQYF. The CDR3 DNA is TGCGCCAGCAGCTCGGGAGAAGGCGCCTACGAGCAGTACTTC. The chain employs TRBV5-1 and TRBJ2-7; D is possibly TRBD2 (6 bases). Germline loops: CDR1 SGHRS, CDR2 YFSETQ. V was shortened by 3 bases and J by 2 bases, with 12 bases between the two germline ends. The CDR3 totals 14 residues.

The chain is built from TRBV28 and TRBJ1-4; D is unresolved. The CDR3 covers 15 residues. Trimming removed 6 bases from V and 8 bases from J, with 19 bases in between. Germline assignment: CDR1 MDHEN and CDR2 SYDVKM. The chain's CDR3 is CASSPLGREEEKLFF. CDR3 coding DNA: TGTGCCAGCAGCCCGCTAGGTAGGGAGGAAGAAAAACTGTTTTTT.

J is TRBJ2-7 and V is TRBV5-5, with 8 bases matching TRBD1. J was trimmed by 2 bases and V by 3 bases; bases with no gene match: 10. Germline CDR1 is SGHKS and CDR2 is YYEKEE (reference sequence). The CDR3 has 16 amino acids. This CDR3 is CASSSHVGTGAYEQYF. The CDR3 coding sequence is TGTGCCAGCAGCTCTCACGTAGGGACAGGAGCCTACGAGCAGTACTTC. The full variable domain, in which reference TRBV5-5 and TRBJ2-7 provide the parts outside the CDR3, is DAGVTQSPTHLIKTRGQQVTLRCSPISGHKSVSWYQQVLGQGPQFIFQYYEKEERGRGNFPDRFSARQFPNYSSELNVNALLLGDSALYLCASSSHVGTGAYEQYFGPGTRLTVT.

This chain uses TRBV2 with TRBJ2-7; D remains unclear. CDR3 length: 14 amino acids. Trimming took off 1 base at V and 2 bases at J, with 9 bases between the two ends. Per the germline V gene, CDR1 is SNHLY and CDR2 is FYNNEI. CDR3 bases: TGTGCCAGCAGTGAAGGGCTAGATCCCTACGAGCAGTACTTC. It codes for CASSEGLDPYEQYF.

The chain couples TRBV5-5 to TRBJ1-2; D ambiguous. The CDR3 covers 15 residues. V was trimmed by 1 base and J by 4 bases, leaving 14 bases between them. Germline V CDR1 and CDR2: SGHKS, YYEKEE (reference sequence). The CDR3 DNA reads as TGTGCCAGCAGCTTGCTCTTCCTAGAACCCTATGGCTACACCTTC. This sequence encodes CASSLLFLEPYGYTF.

V and J are TRBV19 and TRBJ1-1, with TRBD1 as a possible D gene (6 bases). The CDR3 totals 15 residues. Germline CDR1 LNHDA, CDR2 SQIVND (reference sequence). V was shortened by 5 bases and J by 4 bases, with 17 bases between the two germline ends. The CDR3 coding sequence is TGTGCCAGTAGTGGGGGGGGCGCTGTCGGCACTGAAGCTTTCTTT. Its protein product is CASSGGGAVGTEAFF.

The chain joins TRBV2 to TRBJ1-2; unclear D gene. V was clipped by 5 bases and J by 8 bases, with 9 bases between them. In germline, CDR1 is SNHLY, CDR2 FYNNEI. This CDR3 is 11 amino acids long. The CDR3 DNA is TGTGCCAGCAGTAACACACGAGGCTACACCTTC. It encodes CASSNTRGYTF.

For the CDR3, the DNA is TGTGCCAGCAGCCCCGCCCCCGGGGGGCGAAACGGGGAGCTGTTTTTT. Translating it yields CASSPAPGGRNGELFF. The V call is TRBV5-5, the J call TRBJ2-2, with TRBD2 as a possible D gene (7 bases). The CDR3 totals 16 residues. Germline CDR1 SGHKS, CDR2 YYEKEE (reference sequence). The germline V and J ends were trimmed by 4 bases and 7 bases, with 20 bases remaining between them.

V gene TRBV11-2 combines with J gene TRBJ2-7, with a possible D match to TRBD1 (6 bases). Germline CDR1 and CDR2: SGHAT and FQNNGV. V shed 3 bases and J shed 0 bases, with 9 bases lying between them. CDR3 length equals 14 residues. DNA for the CDR3: TGTGCCAGCAGCTTCGCGGACAGCTCCTACGAGCAGTACTTC. This encodes CASSFADSSYEQYF.

This clone was recorded only once. This chain uses TRBV29-1 with TRBJ1-4, with 7 bases fitting TRBD1. The junction had 7 bases not matched to a gene; V was cut back by 7 bases and J by 5 bases. This CDR3 comprises 13 residues. CDR1 and CDR2 (germline): SQVTM, ANQGSEA. DNA of the CDR3: TGCAGCGCCGCGACAGGGCCGAATGAAAAACTGTTTTTT. Translating gives CSAATGPNEKLFF.

This clone came up once. The chain employs TRBV19 and TRBJ2-1; 9 bases fit TRBD1. Germline V gene lookup returns CDR1 LNHDA and CDR2 SQIVND (reference sequence). The length of the CDR3 is 17 residues. After removal of 3 bases from V and 4 bases from J, the junction contained 10 bases not matched to a gene. For the CDR3, the DNA is TGTGCCAGTAGTATTGGTGCGGGACAGGGTTTGTACAATGAGCAGTTCTTC. This encodes CASSIGAGQGLYNEQFF.

This chain links TRBV10-2 with TRBJ2-7; tentative D call: TRBD2 (6 bases). Germline values: CDR1 WSHSY, CDR2 SAAADI. Trimming removed 0 bases at V and 1 base at J, with 13 bases between. This CDR3 spans 16 amino acids. The CDR3 region is CASSESGGDSSYEQYF. CDR3 nucleotides: TGCGCCAGCAGTGAGTCCGGGGGAGACTCTTCCTACGAGCAGTACTTC.